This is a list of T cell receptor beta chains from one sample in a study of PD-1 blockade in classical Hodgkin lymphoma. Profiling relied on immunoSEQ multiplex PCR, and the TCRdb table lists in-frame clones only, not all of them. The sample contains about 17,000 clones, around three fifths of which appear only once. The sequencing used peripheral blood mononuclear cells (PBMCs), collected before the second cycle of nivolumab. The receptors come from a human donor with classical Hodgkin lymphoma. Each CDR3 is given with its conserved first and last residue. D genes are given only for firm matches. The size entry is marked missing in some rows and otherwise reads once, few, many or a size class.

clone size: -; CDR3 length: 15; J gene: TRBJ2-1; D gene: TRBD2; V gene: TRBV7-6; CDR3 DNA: TGTGCCAGCAGCCAAGGACTAGCGGGCAACAATGAGCAGTTCTTC; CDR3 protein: CASSQGLAGNNEQFF
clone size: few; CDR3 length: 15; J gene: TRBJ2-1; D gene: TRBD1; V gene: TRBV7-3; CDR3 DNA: TGTGCCAGCAGCTCCGGGACAGGGTCCTACAATGAGCAGTTCTTC; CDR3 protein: CASSSGTGSYNEQFF
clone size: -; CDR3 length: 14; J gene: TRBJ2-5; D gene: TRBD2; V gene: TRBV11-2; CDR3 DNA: TGTGCCAGCAGCTTAAGGGAGGGCGGGGTGACCCAGTACTTC; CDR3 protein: CASSLREGGVTQYF
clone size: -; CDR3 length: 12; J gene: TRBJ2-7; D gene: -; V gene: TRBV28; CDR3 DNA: TGTGCCAGCGCGGCTAGCGCGAACGAGCAGTACTTC; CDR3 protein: CASAASANEQYF
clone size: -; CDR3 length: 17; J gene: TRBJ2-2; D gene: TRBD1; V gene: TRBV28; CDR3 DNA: TGTGCCAGCAGTTTAAGGGTCAGGGGGCCGGGGACCGGGGAGCTGTTTTTT; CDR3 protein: CASSLRVRGPGTGELFF
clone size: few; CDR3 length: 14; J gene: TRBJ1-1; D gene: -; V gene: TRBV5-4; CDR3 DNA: TGTGCCAGCAGAGATCGGACAGAGAACACTGAAGCTTTCTTT; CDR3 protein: CASRDRTENTEAFF
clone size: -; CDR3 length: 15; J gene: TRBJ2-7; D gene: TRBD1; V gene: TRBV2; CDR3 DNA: TGTGCCAGCAGTGACCCCCCGGGACAGGGCTACGAGCAGTACTTC; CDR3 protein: CASSDPPGQGYEQYF
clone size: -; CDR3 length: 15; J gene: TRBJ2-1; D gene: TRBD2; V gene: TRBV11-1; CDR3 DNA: TGTGCCAGCAGCGCGTTAGCGGGAGACGGCAATGAGCAGTTCTTC; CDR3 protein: CASSALAGDGNEQFF
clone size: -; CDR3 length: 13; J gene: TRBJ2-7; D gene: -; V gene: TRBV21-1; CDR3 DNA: TGTGCCAGCAGCAAAGACGGCTACCTCGAGCAGTACTTC; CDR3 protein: CASSKDGYLEQYF
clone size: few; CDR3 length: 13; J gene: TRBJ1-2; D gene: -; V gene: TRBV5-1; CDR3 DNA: TGCGCCAGCAGCGTACAGGGTAACTATGGCTACACCTTC; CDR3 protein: CASSVQGNYGYTF
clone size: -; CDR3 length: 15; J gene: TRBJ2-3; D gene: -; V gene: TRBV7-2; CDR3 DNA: TGTGCCAGCAGCGTGGGGGCGCCTAGCACAGATACGCAGTATTTT; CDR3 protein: CASSVGAPSTDTQYF
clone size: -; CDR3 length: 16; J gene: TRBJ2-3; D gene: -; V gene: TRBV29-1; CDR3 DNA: TGCAGCGTTGGCGAAGGTGGAATTAGGCGCACAGATACGCAGTATTTT; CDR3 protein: CSVGEGGIRRTDTQYF
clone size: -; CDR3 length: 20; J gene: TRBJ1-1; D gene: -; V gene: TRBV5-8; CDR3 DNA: TGTGCCAGCAGCTTGTGGGCCCCCTATTCCCCGCGGGGTTCGGGCACTGAAGCTTTCTTT; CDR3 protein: CASSLWAPYSPRGSGTEAFF
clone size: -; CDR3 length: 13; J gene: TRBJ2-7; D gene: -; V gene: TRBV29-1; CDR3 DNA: TGCAGCGTTGAATTAGGAGTTTCCTACGAGCAGTACTTC; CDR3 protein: CSVELGVSYEQYF
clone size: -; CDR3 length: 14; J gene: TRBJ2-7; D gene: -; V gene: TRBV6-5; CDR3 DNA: TGTGCCAGCAGTTACTCGAAGGAGTCCTACGAGCAGTACTTC; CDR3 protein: CASSYSKESYEQYF
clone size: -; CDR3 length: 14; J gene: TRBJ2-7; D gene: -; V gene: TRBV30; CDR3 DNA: TGTGCCTGGAGTTCTGCAGGTGACTCCTACGAGCAGTACTTC; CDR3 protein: CAWSSAGDSYEQYF
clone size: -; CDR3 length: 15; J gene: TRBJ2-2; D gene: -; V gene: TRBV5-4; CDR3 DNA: TGTGCCAGCAGCTTGGTACACGCCGACACCGGGGAGCTGTTTTTT; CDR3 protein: CASSLVHADTGELFF
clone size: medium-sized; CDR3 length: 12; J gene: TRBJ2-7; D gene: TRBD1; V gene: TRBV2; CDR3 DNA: TGTGCCAGCAAAGGGACAGGGCGCGAGCAGTACTTC; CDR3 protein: CASKGTGREQYF
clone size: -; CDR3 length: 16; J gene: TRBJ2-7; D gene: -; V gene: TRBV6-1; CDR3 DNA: TGTGCCAGCAGTGTTCGGACGGAGTCCCCCTCATCCGAGCAGTACTTC; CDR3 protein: CASSVRTESPSSEQYF
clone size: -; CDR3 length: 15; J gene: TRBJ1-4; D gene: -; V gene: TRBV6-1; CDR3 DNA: TGTGCCAGCAGTATTCAGACCAGGGAGTGGGAAAAACTGTTTTTT; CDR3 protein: CASSIQTREWEKLFF
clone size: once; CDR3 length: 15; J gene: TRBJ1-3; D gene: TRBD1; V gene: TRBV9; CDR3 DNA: TGTGCCAGCAGCGTAGAGGGACAGGGTCACTACACCATATATTTT; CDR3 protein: CASSVEGQGHYTIYF
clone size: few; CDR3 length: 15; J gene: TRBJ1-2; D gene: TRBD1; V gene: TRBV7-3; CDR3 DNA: TGTGCCAGCAGCCCCTCAGGGACAGGGCTCTATGGCTACACCTTC; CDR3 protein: CASSPSGTGLYGYTF
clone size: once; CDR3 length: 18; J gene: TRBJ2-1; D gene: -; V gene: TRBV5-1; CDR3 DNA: TGCGCCAGCAGCTCCACGGGGGGCATCGGGAGCTTCAACAATGAGCAGTTCTTC; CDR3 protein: CASSSTGGIGSFNNEQFF
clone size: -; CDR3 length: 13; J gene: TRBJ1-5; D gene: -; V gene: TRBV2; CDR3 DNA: TGTGCCAGCAGGGCGGTCGTCAATCAGCCTCAGCATTTT; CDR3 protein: CASRAVVNQPQHF
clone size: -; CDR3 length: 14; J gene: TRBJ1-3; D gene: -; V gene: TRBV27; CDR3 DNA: TGTGCCAGCAGTTTGCGGGGCGGGGGAAACACCATATATTTT; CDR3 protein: CASSLRGGGNTIYF
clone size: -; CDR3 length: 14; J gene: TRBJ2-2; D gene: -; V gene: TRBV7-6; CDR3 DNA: TGTGCCAGCAGCTTTACAGGGAACGCCGGGGAGCTGTTTTTT; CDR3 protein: CASSFTGNAGELFF
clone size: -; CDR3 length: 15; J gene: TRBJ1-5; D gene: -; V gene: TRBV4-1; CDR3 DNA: TGCGCCAGCAGCCAAGGGACAAATAGCAATCAGCCCCAGCATTTT; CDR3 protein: CASSQGTNSNQPQHF